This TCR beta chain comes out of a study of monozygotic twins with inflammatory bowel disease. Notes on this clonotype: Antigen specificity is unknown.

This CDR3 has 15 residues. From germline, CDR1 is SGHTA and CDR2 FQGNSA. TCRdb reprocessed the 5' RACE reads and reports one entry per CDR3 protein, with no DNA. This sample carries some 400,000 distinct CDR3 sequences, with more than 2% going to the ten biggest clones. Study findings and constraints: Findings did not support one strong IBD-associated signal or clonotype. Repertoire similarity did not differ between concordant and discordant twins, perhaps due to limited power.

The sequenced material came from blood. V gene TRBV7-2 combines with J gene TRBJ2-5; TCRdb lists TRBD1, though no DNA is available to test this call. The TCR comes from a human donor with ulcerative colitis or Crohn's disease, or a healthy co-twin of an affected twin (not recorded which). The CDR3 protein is CASSLGEIPAGTQYF. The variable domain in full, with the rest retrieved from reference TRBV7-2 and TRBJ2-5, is GAGVSQSPSNKVTEKGKDVELRCDPISGHTALYWYRQSLGQGLEFLIYFQGNSAPDKSGLPSDRFSAERTGGSVSTLTIQRTQQEDSAVYLCASSLGEIPAGTQYFGPGTRLLVL.